This paragraph reports one T cell receptor (beta chain). The antigen remains undetermined. V shed 0 bases and J shed 2 bases, with 12 bases lying between them. The CDR3 is 16 amino acids. CDR1 is SGDLS, CDR2 YYNGEE, per germline. The data stem from a study of cytomegalovirus exposure and HLA in healthy donors. Study summary: The approximately 120 validation repertoires, a later analysis reported, used the same platform as the approximately 670 first-cohort repertoires. Study observations and caveats: The TCR clusters that emerged in the first cohort tended, a later analysis found, to co-occur in the 110 or so validation repertoires. Reports showed the classifier diagnosing cytomegalovirus status with high specificity and sensitivity. Rare sequences made up most TCRs, while some public TCRs were found in many donors.

Clones were sequenced by immunoSEQ multiplex PCR, and TCRdb holds only the in-frame ones, with some missing. The sample yields over 75,000 clones, roughly 85% seen once. This chain uses TRBV9 with TRBJ2-1, with D possibly matching TRBD2 (5 bases). What was sequenced was PBMCs. This sequence was found in a man younger than 35 in good health and CMV-seropositive. This CDR3 is CASSVGGTAAYNEQFF. CDR3 bases: TGTGCCAGCAGCGTAGGGGGAACAGCGGCCTACAATGAGCAGTTCTTC.